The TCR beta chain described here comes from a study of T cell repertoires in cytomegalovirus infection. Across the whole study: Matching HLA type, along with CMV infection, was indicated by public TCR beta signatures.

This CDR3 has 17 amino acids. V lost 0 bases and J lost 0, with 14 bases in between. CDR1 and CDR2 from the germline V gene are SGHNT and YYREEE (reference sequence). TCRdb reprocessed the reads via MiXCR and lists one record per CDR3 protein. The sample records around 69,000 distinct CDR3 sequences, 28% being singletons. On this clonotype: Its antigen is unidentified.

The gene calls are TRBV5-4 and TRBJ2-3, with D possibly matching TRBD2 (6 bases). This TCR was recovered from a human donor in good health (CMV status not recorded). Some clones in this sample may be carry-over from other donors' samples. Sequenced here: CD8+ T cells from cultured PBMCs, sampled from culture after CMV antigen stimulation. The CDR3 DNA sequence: TGTGCCAGCAGCTTGGAAGGGGACGGGACTAGCACAGATACGCAGTATTTT. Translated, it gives CASSLEGDGTSTDTQYF.